Following are 21 T cell receptor beta chains from one sample sequenced in a study of T cells in women clearing cervical HPV infection. Profiling relied on immunoSEQ multiplex PCR, and the TCRdb table lists in-frame clones only, not all of them. The sample holds around 16,000 clones. The sample was blood buffy coat. The source is a woman between 18 and 75 years old with a cervical HPV16 infection that either progressed to CIN3+ or cleared (not recorded which).

The CDR3 spells CAISGKQGGNTEAFF. The sequenced part of the CDR3 DNA is TGTGCCATCAGTGGTAAACAGGGTGGGAACACTGAA. This sequence joins TRBV10-3 and TRBJ1-1; D is perhaps TRBD1 (6 bases). The CDR3 extends 3 residues past the end of the read, so its final part is completed from the germline J gene. V shed 4 bases and J shed 1 base, with 13 bases lying between them. Germline CDR1 and CDR2: ENHRY and SYGVKD. This CDR3 has 15 amino acids.

As regards this clone: The CDR3 is cut off 3 residues early in the read; its end comes from the germline J gene. This chain links TRBV30 with TRBJ2-5; 11 positions agree with TRBD1. CDR3 length equals 17 residues. V shed 1 base, J shed 1 base, and the junction held 8 bases outside the gene matches. Germline loops: CDR1 GTSNPN, CDR2 SVGIG (reference sequence). Incomplete CDR3 DNA: TGTGCCTGGAGTGAAGGGACAGGGGGACTATTCCAAGAGACC. This sequence encodes CAWSEGTGGLFQET. The CDR3 in full is CAWSEGTGGLFQETQYF.

The CDR3 here is CSALSPSVNEQFF. The sequenced part of the CDR3 DNA is TGCAGCGCCCTTTCCCCGTCGGTAAATGAG. This rearrangement joins TRBV29-1 to TRBJ2-1, with D unclear. The read finishes 3 residues shy of the CDR3 end, and the germline J gene is used to complete it. CDR1 is SQVTM and CDR2 is ANQGSEA in the germline V gene. With 7 bases removed from V and 7 bases from J, the gap between germline ends came to 17 bases. The CDR3 consists of 13 residues.

Details on this clone: The read gets to within 3 residues of the CDR3 end, and the germline J gene fills in the rest. The V and J genes are TRBV30 and TRBJ1-5; TRBD1 might be the D (6 bases). Germline assignment: CDR1 GTSNPN and CDR2 SVGIG (reference sequence). Trimming took off 4 bases at V and 6 bases at J, with 19 bases between the two ends. The length of the CDR3 is 15 residues. This chain's CDR3 is CAWTGAGWGIQPQHF. The sequenced CDR3 bases are TGTGCCTGGACAGGGGCAGGATGGGGGATTCAGCCC.

Concerning this clone itself: The CDR3 extends 3 residues past the end of the read, so its final part is completed from the germline J gene. This chain links TRBV6-2 or TRBV6-3 with TRBJ2-5; 8 bases are shared with TRBD1. V lost 5 bases, J lost 2 bases, and 7 bases stayed unmatched. This CDR3 has 15 amino acids. Germline V gene lookup returns CDR1 MNHEY and CDR2 SVGEGT. CDR3 sequence reads: CASSKRRTGQETQYF. Partial CDR3 DNA: TGTGCCAGCAGTAAACGAAGGACAGGGCAAGAGACC.

As to this clone: The read is 3 residues too short to cover the CDR3 end, so that end is filled in from the germline J gene. This chain joins TRBV7-9 and TRBJ2-5; D uncertain. Germline loops: CDR1 SEHNR, CDR2 FQNEAQ (reference sequence). This CDR3 has 13 amino acids. V was clipped by 1 base and J by 5 bases, with 8 bases between them. CDR3 DNA (partial): TGTGCCAGCAGCTTAGGCCAGGTGGAGACC. Residues: CASSLGQVET. The whole CDR3 protein reads CASSLGQVETQYF.

In regard to this clone: With the read ending 3 residues before the CDR3 end, the germline J gene is used to fill in that end. V is TRBV7-9 and J is TRBJ2-5; D call uncertain. The CDR3 totals 12 residues. The V gene lost 7 bases and the J gene lost 5 bases, with 11 bases spanning the gap. Germline CDR1 and CDR2: SEHNR and FQNEAQ (reference sequence). This chain's CDR3 is CASTELRETQYF. Partial CDR3 DNA: TGTGCCAGCACGGAGCTGCGGGAGACC.

Of note for this clone: The CDR3 end is not reached by the read, which stops 3 residues before it; the germline J gene fills it in. The chain combines TRBV14 with TRBJ1-2; D uncertain. This CDR3 contains 13 residues. Germline V gene sequence: CDR1 SGHDN, CDR2 FVKESK. The CDR3 DNA, read in part, is TGTGCCAGCAGACTAGCGGGAGCCCGCGAC. Residues: CASRLAGARD. The complete CDR3 reads CASRLAGARDYTF.

Worth noting for this clone: The read ends 3 residues early relative to the CDR3; the germline J gene fills the gap. The V and J genes are TRBV19 and TRBJ1-4; TRBD1 matches 8 bases. V dropped 5 bases and J dropped 3; count of bases not matched to a gene: 11. Germline CDR1 LNHDA, CDR2 SQIVND (reference sequence). The CDR3 totals 17 residues. The sequenced part of the CDR3 DNA is TGTGCCAGTAGTCCGGACAGGGACGATGTGGCTAATGAAAAA. This translates into CASSPDRDDVANEK. The full CDR3 protein is CASSPDRDDVANEKLFF.

Worth noting for this clone: The read terminates 3 residues before the CDR3 end, so the remaining end is supplied by the germline J gene. The genes are TRBV7-2 and TRBJ2-5; 9 nucleotides align to TRBD1. Germline V lookup: CDR1 SGHTA, CDR2 FQGNSA. V dropped 5 bases and J dropped 2; count of bases not matched to a gene: 6. This CDR3 is 15 amino acids long. The CDR3 here is CASSPGTGRQETQYF. The part of the CDR3 DNA that was read is TGTGCCAGCAGCCCCGGGACAGGGAGACAAGAGACC.

With regard to this clone: With the read ending 3 residues before the CDR3 end, the germline J gene is used to fill in that end. V gene TRBV19 combines with J gene TRBJ2-1; D may be TRBD2 (6 bases). Trimming pared 3 bases from V and 5 bases from J, leaving 11 bases between. CDR3 length equals 14 residues. Germline V gene lookup returns CDR1 LNHDA and CDR2 SQIVND (reference sequence). The CDR3 spells CASSIRGSNNEQFF. CDR3 DNA, as far as it was read: TGTGCCAGTAGTATTCGGGGGAGTAACAATGAG.

Frequency places this clone as medium-sized. The read gets to within 3 residues of the CDR3 end, and the germline J gene fills in the rest. This chain links TRBV7-2 with TRBJ2-2; D is ambiguous. V shed 5 bases and J shed 7 bases, with 8 bases lying between them. The CDR3 is 12 amino acids. Germline loops: CDR1 SGHTA, CDR2 FQGNSA. The CDR3 sequence is CASSLRNGELFF. CDR3 DNA, as far as it was read: TGTGCCAGCAGCCTCAGGAACGGGGAG. Combining the CDR3 with reference TRBV7-2 and TRBJ2-2 gives the whole variable domain GAGVSQSPSNKVTEKGKDVELRCDPISGHTALYWYRQSLGQGLEFLIYFQGNSAPDKSGLPSDRFSAERTGGSVSTLTIQRTQQEDSAVYLCASSLRNGELFFGEGSRLTVL.

Concerning this clone: The read ends 3 residues before the CDR3 terminus; that terminus is restored from the germline J gene. The V call is TRBV5-1, the J call TRBJ2-1; unclear D gene. The CDR3 sequence is 15 residues long. CDR1 and CDR2 (germline): SGHRS, YFSETQ. V was trimmed by 4 bases and J by 4 bases, leaving 15 bases between them. The CDR3 bases that were read are TGCGCCAGCAGCCAAAGCCTTGACAAGTACAATGAG. Protein product: CASSQSLDKYNE. The whole CDR3 reads CASSQSLDKYNEQFF.

Concerning this clone: The observed sequence ends 3 residues before the CDR3 terminus, with the missing tail filled in from the germline J gene. The V and J genes are TRBV7-9 and TRBJ2-3; D is perhaps TRBD1 (6 bases). The germline V gene has CDR1 SEHNR and CDR2 FQNEAQ (reference sequence). The CDR3 loop spans 15 amino acids. The CDR3 bases that were read are TGTGCCAGCAGCCCCAGGGGAGATAGCAATCAGCCG. As protein: CASSPRGDSNQP. The full-length CDR3 reads as CASSPRGDSNQPQYF.

Remarks on this clone: The CDR3 end falls 3 residues outside the read, so it is completed with the germline J gene. This chain joins TRBV6-1 and TRBJ1-2; unclear D gene. Germline V lookup: CDR1 MNHNS, CDR2 SASEGT. This CDR3 comprises 15 residues. CDR3 DNA, as far as it was read: TGTGCCAGCAGTGCCCCGGGGTTCAGCAATCAGCCC. Translation gives CASSAPGFSNQP. The full CDR3 protein reads CASSAPGFSNQPYTF.

To note about this clone: The read stops 3 residues short of the end of the CDR3; the missing end is completed from the germline J gene. V and J are TRBV27 and TRBJ2-5, with TRBD2 matching 9 bases. The CDR3 totals 15 residues. The J segment lost 5 bases and the V segment lost 0 bases, leaving 4 bases of the junction unmatched. CDR1 is MNHEY, CDR2 SMNVEV, per germline (reference sequence). The CDR3 protein is CASSLSGGGGETQYF. The sequenced CDR3 bases are TGTGCCAGCAGTTTATCGGGCGGGGGGGGTGAGACC.

Regarding this clone: The observed sequence ends 3 residues before the CDR3 terminus, with the missing tail filled in from the germline J gene. J is TRBJ1-1 and V is TRBV7-2; tentatively, D is TRBD1 (5 bases). The CDR3 has 12 residues. Between the trimmed V and J ends, which lost 3 bases and 5 bases, there was a span of 7 bases. Germline CDR1 SGHTA, CDR2 FQGNSA. This chain's CDR3 is CASSFRETEAFF. Incomplete CDR3 DNA: TGTGCCAGCAGCTTCAGGGAAACTGAA.

About this clone itself: From the germline J gene comes the end of the CDR3, since the read stops 3 residues before it. The genes are TRBV20-1 and TRBJ2-6; 7 bases map to TRBD2. V gave up 1 base and J gave up 2 bases; unmatched junction bases: 5. Germline CDR1 reads DFQATT; CDR2 reads SNEGSKA (reference sequence). The CDR3 sequence is 16 residues long. CDR3 bases read: TGCAGTGCTAGAGTAGCGGGCGGGGCTGGGGCCAACGTC. Residues: CSARVAGGAGANV. The whole CDR3 protein reads CSARVAGGAGANVLTF.

Remarks on this clone: One junction end does not reproduce the germline sequence, and a read error may be involved. With the read ending 3 residues before the CDR3 end, the germline J gene is used to fill in that end. V usage is TRBV4-2 and J usage is TRBJ2-6; 7 nucleotides agree with TRBD1. CDR1 is LGHNA and CDR2 is YNFKEQ in the germline V gene. The length of the CDR3 is 18 residues. The sequenced CDR3 bases are TGCGCCAGCAGCCAGGAAACAGGGGCGCGTCCTGGGGCCAACGTC. This encodes CASSQETGARPGANV. The whole CDR3 sequence reads CASSQETGARPGANVLTF.

As for this clone: The read terminates 3 residues before the CDR3 end, so the remaining end is supplied by the germline J gene. The chain carries TRBV7-9 and TRBJ1-2, with D unclear. The CDR3 is 13 residues long. Looked up from germline, CDR1 is SEHNR and CDR2 is FQNEAQ (reference sequence). This chain's CDR3 is CASSPTSSYDYTF. The DNA read from the CDR3 is TGTGCCAGCAGCCCCACGAGCTCCTACGAC.

As for this clone: The germline gene is not matched at one end of the junction; a read error may be the cause. The DNA ends 3 residues before the CDR3 does, and the rest of the CDR3 is filled in from the germline J gene. The same CDR3 arises from other DNA sequences in this sample as well. The gene calls are TRBV18 and TRBJ1-3, with D perhaps TRBD1 (6 bases). This CDR3 is built from 16 residues. Germline V gene sequence: CDR1 KGHSH, CDR2 LQKENI. The part of the CDR3 DNA that was read is TGTGCCAGCTCGTCGGCCTCGGGGGGCTCTGGAAACACA. Protein product: CASSSASGGSGNT. The complete CDR3 reads CASSSASGGSGNTIYF.